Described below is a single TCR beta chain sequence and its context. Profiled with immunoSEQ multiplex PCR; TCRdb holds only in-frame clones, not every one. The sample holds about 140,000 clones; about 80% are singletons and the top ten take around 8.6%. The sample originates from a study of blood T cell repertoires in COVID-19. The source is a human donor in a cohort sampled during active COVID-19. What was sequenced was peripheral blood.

The CDR3, as DNA: TGTGCCAGTAGTACCCGGACCCCGGGGAACATTCAGTACTTC. It encodes CASSTRTPGNIQYF. The V gene is TRBV19, the J gene TRBJ2-4, with a weak D call TRBD2 (5 bases). This CDR3 contains 14 residues. V dropped 4 bases and J dropped 7 bases, with 14 bases sitting between them. Germline lookup yields CDR1 LNHDA and CDR2 SQIVND (reference sequence).